The next 15 T cell receptor beta chains were all read from a single sample in a study of a mutant IDH1 vaccine in newly diagnosed glioma. Using immunoSEQ multiplex PCR, the repertoire was profiled, and TCRdb retains in-frame clones only, with some absent. Here the sample spans 56,000 or so clones, 75% being singletons. Regarding time point: week 47, end of study. The study gave 300 ug of mutant IDH1 20-mer peptide per vaccine dose, with topical imiquimod. These receptors have no known antigen. The sample was PBMCs, taken from a glioma patient whose treatment included an IDH1 peptide vaccine. These receptor sequences come from a man aged 50 to 59 with glioma.

The chain employs TRBV5-6 and TRBJ2-7, with TRBD2 as a possible D gene (6 bases). The germline V gene encodes CDR1 SGHDT and CDR2 YYEEEE. CDR3 size: 14 residues. V lost 0 bases and J lost 2, with 9 bases in between. The CDR3 spells CASSLGPGAYEQYF. CDR3 coding DNA: TGTGCCAGCAGCTTGGGGCCGGGGGCCTACGAGCAGTACTTC.

In regard to this clone: The junction shows a germline mismatch at one end, possibly a read error. The chain has TRBV30 and TRBJ1-2, with 7 bases lining up with TRBD1. Germline-derived CDR1 and CDR2 are GTSNPN and SVGIG (reference sequence). The length of the CDR3 is 11 residues. The CDR3 DNA sequence: TGTGCCTGGAGCCGGACAGGAACTTTCGCCTTC. Protein product: CAWSRTGTFAF.

The CDR3, as DNA: TGTGCCAGCAGTGAAGTCGGAGGGTACACTGAAGCTTTCTTT. Protein sequence: CASSEVGGYTEAFF. This chain uses TRBV6-1 with TRBJ1-1; D is ambiguous. The CDR3 has 14 residues. V lost 1 base, J lost 3 bases, and 9 bases lay in between. CDR1 is MNHNS, CDR2 SASEGT, per germline.

The gene calls are TRBV7-8 and TRBJ2-2, with 8 bases lining up with TRBD1. This CDR3 has 16 residues. V lost 5 bases, J lost 1 base, and 6 bases stayed unmatched. Per germline, CDR1 SGHVS and CDR2 FQNEAQ. The CDR3 sequence: CASSGRDRGNTGELFF. In DNA, the CDR3 is TGTGCCAGCAGCGGCCGAGACAGGGGGAACACCGGGGAGCTGTTTTTT.

The chain joins TRBV7-6 to TRBJ1-5; D gene unclear. The length of the CDR3 is 16 residues. Trimming left V 1 base short and J 6 bases short, with 16 bases between. The germline V gene has CDR1 SGHVS and CDR2 FNYEAQ. The CDR3 loop is CASSLGAQREGQPQHF. CDR3 sequence (DNA): TGTGCCAGCAGCTTAGGGGCCCAACGCGAGGGTCAGCCCCAGCATTTT.

V usage is TRBV2 and J usage is TRBJ2-5; TRBD2 matches 10 bases. Germline assignment: CDR1 SNHLY and CDR2 FYNNEI. The length of the CDR3 is 16 residues. With 2 bases clipped from V and 7 bases from J, the junction kept 10 bases outside the gene matches. CDR3 bases: TGTGCCAGCAGTGAACGGGGGACTAGCGCACGTGGGACCCAGTACTTC. Protein: CASSERGTSARGTQYF.

The gene calls are TRBV30 and TRBJ2-3; TRBD1 or TRBD2 may be the D gene (7 bases each). The CDR3 runs to 13 residues. V was clipped by 8 bases and J by 6 bases, with 18 bases between them. The germline CDR1 and CDR2 sequences are GTSNPN and SVGIG (reference sequence). The CDR3 is CARQGGVADTQYF. DNA of the CDR3: TGTGCCAGACAGGGAGGGGTAGCGGATACGCAGTATTTT.

The gene calls are TRBV29-1 and TRBJ2-6; D is undetermined. Germline lookup yields CDR1 SQVTM and CDR2 ANQGSEA. The CDR3 spans 15 residues. Trimming removed 3 bases from V and 3 bases from J, with 12 bases in between. CDR3 DNA sequence: TGCAGCGTTGATACATCCGGCTTTGGGGCCAACGTCCTGACTTTC. Protein sequence: CSVDTSGFGANVLTF.

The chain recombines TRBV7-9 with TRBJ1-1, with TRBD1 matching 9 bases. Germline values: CDR1 SEHNR, CDR2 FQNEAQ (reference sequence). The CDR3 has 15 residues. Trimming cost V 4 bases and J 6 bases; bases outside gene matches: 9. In DNA form, the CDR3 reads TGTGCCAGCAGCTATTCACAGGGGGCGCGGGCTGAAGCTTTCTTT. Encoded protein: CASSYSQGARAEAFF.

The genes are TRBV7-9 and TRBJ1-1, with D uncertain. CDR1 and CDR2 from the germline V gene are SEHNR and FQNEAQ (reference sequence). The V end lost 4 bases, the J end lost 7 bases, and 7 bases lay between the germline ends. The CDR3 is made up of 11 amino acids. CDR3: CASSSLLEAFF. The CDR3 DNA reads as TGTGCCAGCAGCTCGCTTCTTGAAGCTTTCTTT.

This clone was seen once. A junction boundary mismatches the germline segment, possibly from a read error. The chain has TRBV7-7 and TRBJ2-7; 9 positions agree with TRBD1. Germline V gives CDR1 SSHAT, CDR2 FNYEAQ (reference sequence). The CDR3 totals 14 residues. CDR3: CASSLRDRDGEQYF. The CDR3 DNA reads TGTGCTAGCAGCTTAAGGGACAGGGACGGCGAGCAGTACTTC.

CDR3 nucleotide sequence: TGTGCCAGCAGTTTCGTCGAGAGTGAAGCTTTCTTT. Protein sequence: CASSFVESEAFF. The J gene is TRBJ1-1, the V gene TRBV6-6; D unclear. V was cut by 4 bases and J by 7 bases, with 10 bases left in between. CDR1 and CDR2 (germline): MNHNY, SVGAGI (reference sequence). CDR3 length: 12 amino acids.

V gene TRBV6-5 combines with J gene TRBJ1-5; D is ambiguous. Germline V gene data show CDR1 as MNHEY and CDR2 as SVGAGI. The CDR3 spans 15 residues. Trimming removed 8 bases from V and 2 bases from J, with 16 bases in between. The CDR3 DNA reads TGTGCCAGCTCATACGGGCGCCTCGGCAATCAGCCCCAGCATTTT. Its translation: CASSYGRLGNQPQHF.

The genes are TRBV11-3 and TRBJ2-1; D is unclear. Germline assignment: CDR1 SGHNT and CDR2 YENEEA. CDR3 size: 12 residues. V lost 0 bases and J lost 6, with 3 bases in between. CDR3 sequence: CASSLDSNEQFF. As DNA, the CDR3 is TGTGCCAGCAGCTTAGATAGCAATGAGCAGTTCTTC.

This clone was recorded a few times. This sequence joins TRBV7-9 and TRBJ2-7; D remains unclear. The CDR3 consists of 15 residues. Germline-derived CDR1 and CDR2 are SEHNR and FQNEAQ (reference sequence). Trimming pared 1 base from V and 4 bases from J, leaving 14 bases between. The CDR3, as DNA: TGTGCCAGCAGCTTAGAAGAAGGGTCAATTTACGAGCAGTACTTC. Its protein is CASSLEEGSIYEQYF.